This TCR beta chain is from a study of blood T cells in healthy people across ages. Study-wide results and caveats: Age advanced and TCR beta diversity per million T cells fell, roughly linearly. Fewer expanded clones and more diversity marked long-lived versus aged donors. Considered underestimates were the diversity estimates obtained from one million T cells.

Worth noting for this clonotype: Its antigen is unknown.

Combining a sample-barcoded 5' primer with a J-beta primer mix, a second PCR ran for roughly 6 to 12 cycles. MiXCR was run by TCRdb on the 5' RACE reads, yielding one entry per CDR3 protein. There are roughly 800,000 distinct CDR3 sequences in the sample; more than 20% occur only once, and under 10% lies in the top ten. Germline V gene data show CDR1 as LGHNA and CDR2 as YSLEER. Germline trimming cut 0 bases from V and 4 bases from J; bases unmatched to any gene: 7. The length of the CDR3 is 17 residues. These data are also associated with another study on T cells of mothers and their children. That investigation notes: Donors comprised three healthy Caucasian mothers plus their six children.

This clonotype originated in a boy younger than 18 in good health. The chain employs TRBV4-3 and TRBJ2-1; 9 bases map to TRBD1. Sequencing was done on a sample of blood. The CDR3 sequence is CASSQDLGTGPYNEQFF. The DNA of the CDR3 is TGCGCCAGCAGCCAAGATCTGGGGACAGGGCCGTACAATGAGCAGTTCTTC.